The 13 T cell receptor beta chains below come from one sample, sequenced in a study of blood T cell repertoires in COVID-19. The protocol was immunoSEQ multiplex PCR, while the TCRdb copy is restricted to in-frame clones and leaves out a portion. The sample yields roughly 290,000 clones, around 81% seen once. Sequencing was carried out using peripheral blood. These receptors all stem from a person aged 65 to 79 with COVID-19, enrolled during active disease.

V gene TRBV6-5 combines with J gene TRBJ2-2; TRBD1 aligns across 8 bases. J gave up 6 bases and V 5 bases, and 5 bases lay outside the gene matches. CDR1 MNHEY and CDR2 SVGAGI come from the germline V gene. The CDR3 contains 14 residues. The CDR3 region has the DNA TGTGCCAGCAGTCCCAGACAGGGGCCCGGGGAGCTGTTTTTT. Its protein product is CASSPRQGPGELFF.

This clone was observed a handful of times. The rearrangement uses TRBV19 and TRBJ1-1; D gene unclear. Trimming left V 7 bases short and J 0 bases short, with 15 bases between. The length of the CDR3 is 15 residues. Germline lookup yields CDR1 LNHDA and CDR2 SQIVND (reference sequence). CDR3 bases: TGTGCCAGTACCCCCCCGCCGGTCATGAACACTGAAGCTTTCTTT. Its protein product is CASTPPPVMNTEAFF.

The chain recombines TRBV7-8 with TRBJ1-6; D possibly corresponds to TRBD1 (6 bases). V was shortened by 1 base and J by 0 bases, with 16 bases between the two germline ends. The CDR3 length is 19 residues. Germline assignment: CDR1 SGHVS and CDR2 FQNEAQ. The CDR3 DNA reads TGTGCCAGCAGCTTAGTTCCCACAGGGCTGAGCTCCTATAATTCACCCCTCCACTTT. This gives the protein CASSLVPTGLSSYNSPLHF.

In its sample, this clone was seen a few times. This chain joins TRBV6-6 and TRBJ1-1; 10 bases align to TRBD1. This CDR3 contains 20 residues. Germline V lookup: CDR1 MNHNY, CDR2 SVGAGI (reference sequence). J gave up 4 bases and V 6 bases, and 23 bases lay outside the gene matches. The CDR3, as DNA: TGTGCCAGCAGCCGACTTTGGACAGGGGGTCCCTCAGTAGTTAGCACTGAAGCTTTCTTT. As protein: CASSRLWTGGPSVVSTEAFF.

The chain carries TRBV5-1 and TRBJ1-1; D remains unclear. Looked up from germline, CDR1 is SGHRS and CDR2 is YFSETQ. CDR3 size: 13 residues. The V end lost 2 bases, the J end lost 1 base, and 6 bases lay between the germline ends. Here the CDR3 DNA reads TGCGCCAGCAGCTTTACACAGAACACTGAAGCTTTCTTT. Translated, it gives CASSFTQNTEAFF.

V usage is TRBV3-1 (or the pseudogene TRBV3-2) and J usage is TRBJ2-7; D uncertain. The germline V and J ends were trimmed by 2 bases and 7 bases, with 12 bases remaining between them. The CDR3 has 13 amino acids. The germline V gene has CDR1 LGHDT and CDR2 YNNKEL (reference sequence). The chain's CDR3 is CASSQRSAREQYF. CDR3 coding DNA: TGTGCCAGCAGCCAACGATCAGCGCGTGAGCAGTACTTC.

The chain links TRBV6-1 to TRBJ2-1, with TRBD2 matching over 16 bases. Trimming at V came to 1 base and at J to 4 bases, leaving 13 bases not matched to a gene. CDR1 and CDR2 from the germline V gene are MNHNS and SASEGT. This CDR3 comprises 21 residues. CDR3 DNA sequence: TGTGCCAGCAGTGAAGGTGACTGGGACGGGACTAGCGGGGGGGATTACAATGAGCAGTTCTTC. As protein: CASSEGDWDGTSGGDYNEQFF.

This chain links TRBV7-3 with TRBJ2-5; TRBD1 is a possible D gene (5 bases). V lost 0 bases to trimming and J lost 4 bases, with 12 bases between them. CDR1 and CDR2 from the germline V gene are SGHTA and FQGTGA. The CDR3 spans 15 residues. As DNA, the CDR3 is TGTGCCAGCAGCTTAACAGGGGTGGCAGTAGAGACCCAGTACTTC. This translates into CASSLTGVAVETQYF.

The chain combines TRBV28 with TRBJ1-2; perhaps TRBD1 as D (5 bases). This CDR3 has 12 residues. Germline CDR1 MDHEN, CDR2 SYDVKM. V was cut by 1 base and J by 8 bases, with 8 bases left in between. The CDR3 region is CASSLLRGGYTF. The CDR3 bases are TGTGCCAGCAGTTTATTGCGGGGCGGCTACACCTTC.

The table lists this clone with a few counts. This chain links TRBV3-1 (or the pseudogene TRBV3-2) with TRBJ2-7, with 7 bases that match TRBD2. Germline loops: CDR1 LGHDT, CDR2 YNNKEL (reference sequence). V shed 2 bases, J shed 4 bases, and the junction held 5 bases outside the gene matches. This CDR3 contains 14 residues. The CDR3 bases are TGTGCCAGCAGCCAAAGAGCGGGACCTTACGAGCAGTACTTC. Its protein is CASSQRAGPYEQYF.

The chain has TRBV11-2 and TRBJ2-5; TRBD1 matches 7 bases. The CDR3 has 17 amino acids. Trimming took 4 bases from V and 8 from J; bases not matched to a gene: 19. Looked up from germline, CDR1 is SGHAT and CDR2 is FQNNGV. Written as DNA, the CDR3 is TGTGCCAGCAGCTGGGACAGTCCGGGTGTACCCACGACTACCCAGTACTTC. Encoded protein: CASSWDSPGVPTTTQYF. Full variable domain (missing parts from reference TRBV11-2 and TRBJ2-5): EAGVAQSPRYKIIEKRQSVAFWCNPISGHATLYWYQQILGQGPKLLIQFQNNGVVDDSQLPKDRFSAERLKGVDSTLKIQPAKLEDSAVYLCASSWDSPGVPTTTQYFGPGTRLLVL.

V is TRBV7-2 and J is TRBJ1-2, with 12 bases that match TRBD1. Trimming cost V 0 bases and J 8 bases; bases outside gene matches: 4. Germline lookup yields CDR1 SGHTA and CDR2 FQGNSA. The CDR3 covers 15 residues. CDR3 protein: CASSLAGTGGRGYTF. The DNA for the CDR3 is TGTGCCAGCAGCTTAGCGGGGACAGGGGGCCGAGGCTACACCTTC.

This chain links TRBV29-1 with TRBJ2-7, with 9 bases fitting TRBD1. V lost 6 bases to trimming and J lost 4 bases; unmatched junction nucleotides: 10. CDR3 length equals 14 residues. CDR1 is SQVTM, CDR2 ANQGSEA, per germline. CDR3 coding DNA: TGCAGCGTCCTCCCGGGACAGGGTGGTTACGAGCAGTACTTC. It encodes CSVLPGQGGYEQYF.